The rows below give T cell receptor beta chains drawn from one sample of a study of T cells after yellow fever vaccination. One entry per CDR3 protein, called by TCRdb with MiXCR from the 5' RACE reads. The sample lists 450,000 to 600,000 distinct CDR3 sequences; approximately 15% were seen once. The material was PBMCs, obtained on the day of the yellow fever booster vaccination. The receptors were sampled from a man aged 25 to 40 who received the YFV17D yellow fever vaccine. The CDR3 runs from the conserved cysteine through the conserved F or W. The order of the fields is D gene, clone size, V gene, J gene, CDR3 DNA, CDR3 protein. The D gene is left open where the match is weak. Size tells how often a clone was seen (once, few, many) or the class of an expanded clone, and some rows leave it out.

.	.	TRBV5-1	TRBJ2-3	TGCGCCAGCAGCTTGGCGATAGGGTGGTCCGATACGCAGTATTTT	CASSLAIGWSDTQYF
.	few	TRBV11-2	TRBJ2-7	TGTGCCAGCAGCGACGAGTATCGGTTCACATCCTACGAGCAGTACTTC	CASSDEYRFTSYEQYF
.	few	TRBV6-1	TRBJ2-1	TGTGCCAGCAGTCGTCAGACAGGCTACAATGAGCAGTTCTTC	CASSRQTGYNEQFF
TRBD2	many	TRBV5-1	TRBJ2-1	TGCGCCAGCAGACCCCCAGGGACTAGCGGGAGCAATGAGCAGTTCTTC	CASRPPGTSGSNEQFF
.	.	TRBV3-1	TRBJ2-1	TGTGCCAGCAGCCGGGCCTGGGTTGAGCAGTTCTTC	CASSRAWVEQFF
.	few	TRBV11-2	TRBJ1-3	TGTGCCAGCAGCTTAGATCCCAACTCTGGAAACACCATATATTTT	CASSLDPNSGNTIYF
.	.	TRBV15	TRBJ2-7	TGTGCCACCAGCAGGGGAGACAGCTACGAGCAGTACTTC	CATSRGDSYEQYF
.	.	TRBV12-3/TRBV12-4	TRBJ1-3	TGTGCCAGCAGTCGCATCTCCTCTGGAAACACCATATATTTT	CASSRISSGNTIYF
.	few	TRBV5-1	TRBJ1-3	TGCGCCAGCAGCTTAACACAAACTGGAAACACCATATATTTT	CASSLTQTGNTIYF
TRBD1	few	TRBV20-1	TRBJ2-5	TGCAGTACGGGACAGCCTCAAGAGACCCAGTACTTC	CSTGQPQETQYF
.	many	TRBV20-1	TRBJ2-7	TGCTCCCTCCAGGCATGGAGCTACGAGCAGTACTTC	CSLQAWSYEQYF
.	.	TRBV20-1	TRBJ1-1	TGCAGTGCTAGAGATATTACCAGAGGCACTGAAGCTTTCTTT	CSARDITRGTEAFF
TRBD2	.	TRBV7-2	TRBJ2-1	TGTGCCAGCAGCTTAGGAGCACTAGCGGGAGTCAATGAGCAGTTCTTC	CASSLGALAGVNEQFF
.	few	TRBV12-3/TRBV12-4	TRBJ2-1	TGTGCCAGCAGGGGTTTTAGGCACACGGGGCTTTACAATGAGCAGTTCTTC	CASRGFRHTGLYNEQFF
TRBD2	few	TRBV29-1	TRBJ2-2	TGCAGCGGGGGGGGTAACACCGGGGAGCTGTTTTTT	CSGGGNTGELFF
.	few	TRBV20-1	TRBJ1-1	TGCAGTGCTAAACCCGGAAAGACTGAAGCTTTCTTT	CSAKPGKTEAFF
.	.	TRBV24-1	TRBJ2-1	TGTGCCACCAGTGACCTTCAGTACAATGAGCAGTTCTTC	CATSDLQYNEQFF
.	.	TRBV20-1	TRBJ2-1	TGCAGTGCTAGATATTGGAGTGGGGATGAGCAGTTCTTC	CSARYWSGDEQFF
TRBD1	.	TRBV6-2/TRBV6-3	TRBJ2-7	TGTGCCAGCAGTTACCAGACTTCAGGGGGTTTTCCAGACGAGCAGTACTTC	CASSYQTSGGFPDEQYF
.	.	TRBV27	TRBJ1-1	TGTGCCAGCAGCATGGGTCAGCGAGCTTTCTTT	CASSMGQRAFF
.	few	TRBV6-1	TRBJ2-1	TGTGCCAGCCGACCGGCAGAACTATACAATGAGCAGTTCTTC	CASRPAELYNEQFF
.	.	TRBV7-6	TRBJ2-5	TGTGCCAGCAGCTTACGGGCTAGGGAGACCCAGTACTTC	CASSLRARETQYF
.	.	TRBV18	TRBJ2-1	TGTGCCAGCTCACCACCGGTCTACAATGAGCAGTTCTTC	CASSPPVYNEQFF
TRBD1	.	TRBV6-5	TRBJ1-5	TGTGCCAGCAGTTACCTAACAGGGGCTCCCCAGCATTTT	CASSYLTGAPQHF
TRBD2	.	TRBV5-5	TRBJ2-1	TGTGCCAGCAGCTCGCGTTTAGGTAGCGGGATGGGGGATGAGCAGTTCTTC	CASSSRLGSGMGDEQFF
TRBD1	few	TRBV18	TRBJ1-4	TGTGCCAGCTCACCCGACAGGGTAACTAATGAAAAACTGTTTTTT	CASSPDRVTNEKLFF
.	many	TRBV7-3	TRBJ1-1	TGTGCCAGCAGCTTGGGGGGGCTCGACACTGAAGCTTTCTTT	CASSLGGLDTEAFF
.	.	TRBV28	TRBJ2-7	TGTCCCAGCAGTTTACGCCCTTCCCGGGGGTACTACGAGCAGTACTTC	CPSSLRPSRGYYEQYF
.	.	TRBV21-1	TRBJ2-2	TGTGCCGGTTATCGTCGGGGAAACACCGGGGAGCTGTTTTTT	CAGYRRGNTGELFF
TRBD2	.	TRBV10-3	TRBJ2-7	TGTGCCATCAGTGATTCAGCGGGAGACTACGAGCAGTACTTC	CAISDSAGDYEQYF
.	.	TRBV4-3	TRBJ2-4	TGCGCCAGCAGCCAAGGGATGAGGGGGATGGACATTCAGTACTTC	CASSQGMRGMDIQYF
.	.	TRBV18	TRBJ1-2	TGTGCCAGCTCACCACAGGCGCAGGGTGATGGCTACACCTTC	CASSPQAQGDGYTF
.	few	TRBV6-1	TRBJ2-5	TGTGCCAGCAGTGAAGTGGGACGTAGGGAGACCCAGTACTTC	CASSEVGRRETQYF
TRBD1	.	TRBV30	TRBJ2-7	TGTGCCTGGAGGAGGACAGGTGTCCCCTACGAGCAGTACTTC	CAWRRTGVPYEQYF
.	.	TRBV12-3/TRBV12-4	TRBJ2-1	TGTGCCAGCACCCCGGCGGCTTCGGGAGCCCATGAGCAGTTCTTC	CASTPAASGAHEQFF
TRBD1	many	TRBV30	TRBJ1-1	TGTGCCTGGAGGGAGCGGGACAGGGGTAGCACTGAAGCTTTCTTT	CAWRERDRGSTEAFF
TRBD1	.	TRBV5-1	TRBJ2-6	TGCGCCAGCAGCACCGGACAGGGCGGAATGGGGGCCAACGTCCTGACTTTC	CASSTGQGGMGANVLTF
.	.	TRBV25-1	TRBJ2-3	TGTGCCAGACGTGGGATAAGGGGGGTCACAGATACGCAGTATTTT	CARRGIRGVTDTQYF
TRBD1	few	TRBV29-1	TRBJ2-7	TGCAGCGTTGTCGAAACAGGGGTTTCCTACGAGCAGTACTTC	CSVVETGVSYEQYF
TRBD1	few	TRBV5-1	TRBJ2-7	TGCGCCAGCAAACCGGGACAGGGATTCTACGAGCAGTACTTC	CASKPGQGFYEQYF
.	.	TRBV20-1	TRBJ2-7	TGCAGTGCTAGAGATCGGAACTCGTCCTACGAGCAGTACTTC	CSARDRNSSYEQYF